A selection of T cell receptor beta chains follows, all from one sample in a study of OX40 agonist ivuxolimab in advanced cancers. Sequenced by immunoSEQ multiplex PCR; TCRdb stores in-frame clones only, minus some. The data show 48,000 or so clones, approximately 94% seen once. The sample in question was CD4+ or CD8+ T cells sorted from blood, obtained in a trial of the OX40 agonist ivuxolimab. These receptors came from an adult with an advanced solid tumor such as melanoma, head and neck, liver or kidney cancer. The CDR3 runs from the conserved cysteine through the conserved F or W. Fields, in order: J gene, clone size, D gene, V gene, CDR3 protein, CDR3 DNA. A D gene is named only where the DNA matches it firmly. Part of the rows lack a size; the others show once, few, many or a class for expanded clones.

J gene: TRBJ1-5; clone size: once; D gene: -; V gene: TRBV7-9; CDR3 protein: CASSLVGGSNQPQHF; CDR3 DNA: TGTGCCAGCAGCTTAGTGGGGGGCAGCAATCAGCCCCAGCATTTT
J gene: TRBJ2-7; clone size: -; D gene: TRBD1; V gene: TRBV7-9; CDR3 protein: CASRNRGPPEQYF; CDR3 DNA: TGTGCCAGCAGAAACAGGGGCCCCCCTGAGCAGTACTTC
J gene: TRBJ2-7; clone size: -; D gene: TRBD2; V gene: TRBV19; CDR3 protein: CASSLGQGTRSSYEQYF; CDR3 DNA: TGTGCCAGTAGCCTAGGTCAGGGGACTAGGAGCTCCTACGAGCAGTACTTC
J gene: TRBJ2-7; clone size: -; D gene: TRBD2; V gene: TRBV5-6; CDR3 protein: CASSLSGRDGEQYF; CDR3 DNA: TGTGCCAGCAGCTTGAGCGGGAGAGATGGCGAGCAGTACTTC
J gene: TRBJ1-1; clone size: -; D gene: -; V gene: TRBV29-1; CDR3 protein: CSVEPYTEAFF; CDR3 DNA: TGCAGCGTTGAGCCCTACACTGAAGCTTTCTTT
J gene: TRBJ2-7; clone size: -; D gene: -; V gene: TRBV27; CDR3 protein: CASSLSGSVFYEQYF; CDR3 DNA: TGTGCCAGCAGTTTATCCGGGAGCGTGTTCTACGAGCAGTACTTC
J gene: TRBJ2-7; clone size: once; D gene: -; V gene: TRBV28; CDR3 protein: CASCKGPYEQYF; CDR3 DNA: TGTGCCAGCTGTAAGGGCCCCTACGAGCAGTACTTC
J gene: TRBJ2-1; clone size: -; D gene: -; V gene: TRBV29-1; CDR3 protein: CSVEAGGNEQFF; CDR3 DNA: TGCAGCGTTGAGGCCGGTGGCAATGAGCAGTTCTTC
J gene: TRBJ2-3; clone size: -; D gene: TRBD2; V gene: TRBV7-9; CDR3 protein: CASSSLLAGTDTQYF; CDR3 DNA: TGTGCCAGCAGCTCCCTACTAGCGGGCACAGATACGCAGTATTTT
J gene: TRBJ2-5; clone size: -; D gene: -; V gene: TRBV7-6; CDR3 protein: CASSDLKQETQYF; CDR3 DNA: TGTGCCAGCAGCGACCTGAAACAAGAGACCCAGTACTTC
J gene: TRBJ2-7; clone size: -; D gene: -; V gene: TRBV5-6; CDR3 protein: CASSLTATNEQYF; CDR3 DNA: TGTGCCAGCAGCTTGACGGCCACTAACGAGCAGTACTTC
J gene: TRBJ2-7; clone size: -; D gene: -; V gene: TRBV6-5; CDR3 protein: CASSYVQRYEQYF; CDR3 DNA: TGTGCCAGCAGTTACGTCCAGAGATACGAGCAGTACTTC
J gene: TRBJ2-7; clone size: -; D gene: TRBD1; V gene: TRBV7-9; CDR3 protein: CASSSRQGAHEQYF; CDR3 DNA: TGTGCCAGCAGCTCCCGACAGGGGGCTCACGAGCAGTACTTC
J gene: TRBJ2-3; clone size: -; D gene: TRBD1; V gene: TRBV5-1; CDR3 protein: CASSAWTGRTDTQYF; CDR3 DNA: TGCGCCAGCAGCGCCTGGACAGGGCGCACAGATACGCAGTATTTT
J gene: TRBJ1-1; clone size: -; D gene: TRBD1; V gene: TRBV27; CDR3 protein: CASGQGPSVAFF; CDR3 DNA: TGTGCCAGTGGACAGGGGCCCTCGGTGGCTTTCTTT
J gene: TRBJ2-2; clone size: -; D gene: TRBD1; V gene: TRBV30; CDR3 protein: CAWTGGNTGELFF; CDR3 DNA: TGTGCCTGGACAGGGGGGAACACCGGGGAGCTGTTTTTT
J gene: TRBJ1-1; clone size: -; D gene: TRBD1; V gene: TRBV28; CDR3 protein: CASSSGTENTEAFF; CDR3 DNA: TGTGCCAGCAGTTCTGGGACAGAGAACACTGAAGCTTTCTTT
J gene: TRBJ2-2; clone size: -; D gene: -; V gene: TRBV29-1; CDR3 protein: CSVVGEGSPTGELFF; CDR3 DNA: TGCAGCGTTGTAGGCGAGGGCAGTCCCACCGGGGAGCTGTTTTTT
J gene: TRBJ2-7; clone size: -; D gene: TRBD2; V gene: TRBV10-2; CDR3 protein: CASSDSLAGYDEQYF; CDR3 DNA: TGCGCCAGCAGTGACAGCCTAGCGGGATACGACGAGCAGTACTTC
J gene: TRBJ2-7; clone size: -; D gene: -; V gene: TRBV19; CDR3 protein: CASSIGGRVSYEQYF; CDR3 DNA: TGTGCCAGTAGTATAGGGGGGCGAGTTTCCTACGAGCAGTACTTC
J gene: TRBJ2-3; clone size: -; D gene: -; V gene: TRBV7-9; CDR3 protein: CASSFGWSSTDTQYF; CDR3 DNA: TGTGCCAGCAGCTTTGGCTGGTCCTCCACAGATACGCAGTATTTT
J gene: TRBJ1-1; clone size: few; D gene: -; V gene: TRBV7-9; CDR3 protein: CASSLHLTGTEAFF; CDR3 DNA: TGTGCCAGCAGCCTACACTTGACGGGCACTGAAGCTTTCTTT
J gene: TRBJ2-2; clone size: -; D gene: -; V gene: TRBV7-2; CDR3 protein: CASTAYPNTGELFF; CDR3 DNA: TGTGCCAGCACCGCTTATCCGAACACCGGGGAGCTGTTTTTT
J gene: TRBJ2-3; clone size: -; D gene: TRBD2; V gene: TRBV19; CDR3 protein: CASSQQVLAGGGDTQYF; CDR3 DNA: TGTGCCAGTAGTCAACAAGTACTAGCGGGTGGGGGGGATACGCAGTATTTT
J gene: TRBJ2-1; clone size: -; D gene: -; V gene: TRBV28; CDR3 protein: CASNQRTGTPGNEQFF; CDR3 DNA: TGTGCCAGCAACCAGCGAACCGGGACTCCGGGTAATGAGCAGTTCTTC